This T cell receptor beta chain was recorded in a study of identical twins. Notes on the study in general: Out-of-frame alpha sequences shared by twins showed excess low generation probability.

As for this clonotype: What it recognizes is unknown.

TCRdb processed the 5' RACE reads anew with MiXCR; each CDR3 protein has one entry. The repertoire holds about 1.7 million distinct CDR3 sequences, with under 35% as singletons. Losses at the gene ends were 6 bases for V and 7 bases for J; bases not matched to a gene: 16. The CDR3 covers 16 residues. Germline CDR1 and CDR2: MDHEN and SYDVKM. The sequenced sample was cord blood. This clonotype was obtained from a newborn girl in good health. The chain recombines TRBV28 with TRBJ2-7, with TRBD2 matching over 9 bases. In DNA form, the CDR3 reads TGTGCCAGCAGCATCCCCGGGACTAGCTTCTACAATGAGCAGTACTTC. Its protein is CASSIPGTSFYNEQYF.